These T cell receptor beta chains were read from a single sample in a study of early T cells in non-severe SARS-CoV-2 infection. TCRdb ran MiXCR on the 5' RACE reads and lists one entry per CDR3 protein. The sample carries tens of thousands of distinct CDR3 sequences, under 5% recorded once. The sequencing input was whole blood. The receptors derive from an adult who was a healthcare worker with PCR-confirmed SARS-CoV-2 infection or an uninfected control (not recorded which). Both conserved end residues are part of each CDR3. A D gene is named only where the DNA matches it firmly. Size is omitted from some rows. Given values are once, few, many or a class for expanded clones.

CDR3nt	CDR3aa	d_gene	abundance	v_gene	j_gene
TGCAGTGCTAGTGCGGAGGGCCGCACAGATACGCAGTATTTT	CSASAEGRTDTQYF	NA	many	TRBV20-1	TRBJ2-3
TGTGCCATCAGTGAAGTCAGGGCAACAGATACGCAGTATTTT	CAISEVRATDTQYF	NA	many	TRBV10-3	TRBJ2-3
TGTGCCAGCAGCTTAAATCCGGGGGCGAAACTGTTTTTT	CASSLNPGAKLFF	NA	NA	TRBV11-3	TRBJ1-4
TGTGCCAGTAGTCTTCCCGGGACTAGAGGGCAGTTCTTC	CASSLPGTRGQFF	TRBD2	NA	TRBV19	TRBJ2-1
TGTGCCAGCTCACCACCGAGGGGAGGGTCACCCCTCCACTTT	CASSPPRGGSPLHF	NA	many	TRBV18	TRBJ1-6
TGCGCCAGCAGTTTAGAGGAGGGGGGCATTCAGTACTTC	CASSLEEGGIQYF	NA	many	TRBV10-1	TRBJ2-4
TGTGCCAGCAGTTACTCGATACGGGACAGGCACTCTACCAATGAGCAGTTCTTC	CASSYSIRDRHSTNEQFF	TRBD1	many	TRBV6-2/TRBV6-3	TRBJ2-1
TGTGCCATCAGTGCCCGAGTGGGGACTTTTAGTCCGTATTTT	CAISARVGTFSPYF	NA	many	TRBV10-3	TRBJ2-3
TGTGCCTTGACAGCTAGCCCTGAAGCTTTCTTT	CALTASPEAFF	NA	medium-sized	TRBV30	TRBJ1-1
TGTGCCAGCAGCATCCCCGGATCGGGGCACAATGAGCAGTTCTTC	CASSIPGSGHNEQFF	NA	many	TRBV7-2	TRBJ2-1
TGTGCCAGCAGTCGAGGTCGGGGGCCGCAGGGCTACACCTTC	CASSRGRGPQGYTF	NA	many	TRBV6-5	TRBJ1-2
TGTGCCAGCAGCCTAGAAATCTTGAACACTGAAGCTTTCTTT	CASSLEILNTEAFF	NA	many	TRBV7-2	TRBJ1-1
TGTGCCAGCAGCCGTGGGGCGGGGGATACGAACACCGGGGAGCTGTTTTTT	CASSRGAGDTNTGELFF	TRBD2	NA	TRBV7-2	TRBJ2-2
TGTGCCAGCATGGCCCTCCAGGGTCTACAGAACACCGGGGAGCTGTTTTTT	CASMALQGLQNTGELFF	NA	many	TRBV6-1	TRBJ2-2
TGTGCCAGCAGCTTAACGGGACAGGGAAGCTACGAGCAGTACTTC	CASSLTGQGSYEQYF	TRBD1	few	TRBV7-3	TRBJ2-7
TGTGCCAGCAGTTACTTTAGCAGAGGTGGAATGAACACTGAAGCTTTCTTT	CASSYFSRGGMNTEAFF	NA	many	TRBV6-5	TRBJ1-1
TGTGCCAGCAGACCCTCGGCGGGCCTGGGGAAGCAGTACTTC	CASRPSAGLGKQYF	NA	many	TRBV6-5	TRBJ2-7
TGTGCCAGCAGTGTGTCTTCGGAACGATACAATGAGCAGTTCTTC	CASSVSSERYNEQFF	NA	many	TRBV7-2	TRBJ2-1
TGTGCCAGCTCACCACTAACCGGGGAGCTGTTTTTT	CASSPLTGELFF	NA	few	TRBV18	TRBJ2-2
TGTGCCAGCAGTTACTCCGCAGATTCCTACGAGCAGTACTTC	CASSYSADSYEQYF	NA	NA	TRBV6-5	TRBJ2-7
TGTGCCAGCAGTGAAGGAGGGGCCGAGCAGTACTTC	CASSEGGAEQYF	NA	few	TRBV6-1	TRBJ2-7
TGCGCCAGCAGCTCCCACAGCAATGAGCAGTTCTTC	CASSSHSNEQFF	NA	many	TRBV5-1	TRBJ2-1
TGTGCCAGCAGCTTAGAGTACCGAGATAGCAATCAGCCCCAGCATTTT	CASSLEYRDSNQPQHF	NA	many	TRBV7-4	TRBJ1-5
TGTGCCAGCAGTTTGTTTCCCGGGGAGACCCAGTACTTC	CASSLFPGETQYF	NA	many	TRBV12-3/TRBV12-4	TRBJ2-5
TGCGCCAGCAGCTTGGGGCCCGAGGGAAAATCCTACGAGCAGTACTTC	CASSLGPEGKSYEQYF	NA	few	TRBV5-1	TRBJ2-7
TGCGCCAGCAGCCTGACTAGCGTGGGCACCGGGGAGCTGTTTTTT	CASSLTSVGTGELFF	TRBD2	many	TRBV5-1	TRBJ2-2
TGTGCCAGTAGTGGTCTAGCCAATACCATCTACGAGCAGTACTTC	CASSGLANTIYEQYF	NA	many	TRBV19	TRBJ2-7
TGTGCCAGCAGCGTAGGGACAGGGGCGAAGAACTATGGCTACACCTTC	CASSVGTGAKNYGYTF	TRBD1	NA	TRBV9	TRBJ1-2
TGTGCCAGCAGCCAGGCTGGGTCGAACACTGAAGCTTTCTTT	CASSQAGSNTEAFF	NA	few	TRBV11-2	TRBJ1-1
TGCGCCAGCAGCTTGGACGGGACACTCTCCTACAATGAGCAGTTCTTC	CASSLDGTLSYNEQFF	NA	many	TRBV5-1	TRBJ2-1
TGTGCCAGCAGGGGGACAGGGGGCGTTGACTATGGCTACACCTTC	CASRGTGGVDYGYTF	TRBD1	many	TRBV27	TRBJ1-2
TGTGCCAGCAGCTCCATGACAGTCTCTGAAAACACCATATATTTT	CASSSMTVSENTIYF	NA	many	TRBV7-9	TRBJ1-3
TGTGCCAGCAGCTCAGGGGGTGGTGAGCAGTTCTTC	CASSSGGGEQFF	TRBD1	few	TRBV11-2	TRBJ2-1
TGCGCCAGCAGCTTGGAGTCCGAGGCCCAGCCCCAGCATTTT	CASSLESEAQPQHF	NA	NA	TRBV5-1	TRBJ1-5
TGCGCCAGCAGCCAAGAAAGCACAGGGCGAGGGGAAAAACTGTTTTTT	CASSQESTGRGEKLFF	NA	many	TRBV4-3	TRBJ1-4
TGTGCCAGCAGCTTGATGGGCAGGGCCACTGAAGCTTTCTTT	CASSLMGRATEAFF	NA	many	TRBV5-6	TRBJ1-1
TGTGCCAGCACCCAGACTAGCGGGGGCTACGAGCAGTACTTC	CASTQTSGGYEQYF	TRBD2	few	TRBV7-9	TRBJ2-7
TGCGCCAGCAGCCGTAATCAGGGGGCTAATGAAAAACTGTTTTTT	CASSRNQGANEKLFF	TRBD1	many	TRBV5-1	TRBJ1-4
TGTGCCAGCAGCTCGCAGGGGGTCCAAGAGACCCAGTACTTC	CASSSQGVQETQYF	TRBD1	many	TRBV7-2	TRBJ2-5
TGTGCCAGTAAGGAGGGGGCGAGCACTGAAGCTTTCTTT	CASKEGASTEAFF	TRBD1	many	TRBV19	TRBJ1-1
TGCAGCGTTGAAGGACGGCAGATTAACTATGGCTACACCTTC	CSVEGRQINYGYTF	NA	many	TRBV29-1	TRBJ1-2
TGTGCCAGCAGCCCCGGGACGGAGTCCTACAATGAGCAGTTCTTC	CASSPGTESYNEQFF	NA	NA	TRBV5-4	TRBJ2-1
TGCGCCAGCAGCCGTTCGGGACAGGGGGCGAACGAGCAGTACTTC	CASSRSGQGANEQYF	TRBD1	many	TRBV4-1	TRBJ2-7
TGCAGCGTTGAAGTCCTGCCGGGCGAAGCTTTCTTT	CSVEVLPGEAFF	NA	few	TRBV29-1	TRBJ1-1
TGCGCCAGCCGAAATACGGGGGTCCATAATTCACCCCTCCACTTT	CASRNTGVHNSPLHF	NA	NA	TRBV4-1	TRBJ1-6
TGCGCCAGCAGTGTTGACCGGCGAGGCAATCAGCCCCAGCATTTT	CASSVDRRGNQPQHF	NA	many	TRBV10-2	TRBJ1-5
TGTGCCAGCAGCCTAACCCGCTCGGCCGCCACTAGCACAGATACGCAGTATTTT	CASSLTRSAATSTDTQYF	NA	many	TRBV7-9	TRBJ2-3
TGTGCCATCAGCAACTCCCCCGGGGAGCTGTTTTTT	CAISNSPGELFF	NA	few	TRBV10-3	TRBJ2-2
TGTGCCAGCAGCCCCATGGGGGGAACCTACAATGAGCAGTTCTTC	CASSPMGGTYNEQFF	NA	many	TRBV28	TRBJ2-1
TGTGCCAGCAATAGACGCTTAATGGATCAGCCCCAGCATTTT	CASNRRLMDQPQHF	NA	many	TRBV6-1	TRBJ1-5
TGTGCCAGCAGCTTTTTCCCTAGGGGGAGCTCCTACAATGAGCAGTTCTTC	CASSFFPRGSSYNEQFF	NA	many	TRBV7-8	TRBJ2-1
TGTGCCAGCAGCTTAGTTGGGGAAAAACTGTTTTTT	CASSLVGEKLFF	NA	few	TRBV11-2	TRBJ1-4